These T cell receptor beta chains were read from a single sample in a study of identical twins. TCRdb redid the calling of the 5' RACE reads with MiXCR, one entry per CDR3 protein. This table has 100,000 or so distinct CDR3 sequences, just under 6% appearing once. Sequencing input: memory T cells sorted from blood. These receptors came from a woman between 50 and 59 years old in good health. Each CDR3 is given with its conserved first and last residue.

V	J	length	CDR3
TRBV7-9	TRBJ2-6	17	CASSWTGGISGANVLTF
TRBV3-1	TRBJ1-3	16	CASSQRGGSSGNTIYF
TRBV5-8	TRBJ2-7	13	CASSLPRIYEQYF
TRBV20-1	TRBJ2-3	16	CSARVLIAGGTDTQYF
TRBV7-6	TRBJ2-3	16	CASSLATLTAGDTQYF
TRBV20-1	TRBJ2-7	15	CSASPGTSSSYEQYF
TRBV6-1	TRBJ2-7	14	CASPTSGGPYEQYF
TRBV4-1	TRBJ2-7	15	CASSQGIAYSYEQYF
TRBV27	TRBJ2-1	16	CASSLGIRLAGDEQFF
TRBV10-1	TRBJ2-1	14	CASSPSGRHGEQFF
TRBV29-1	TRBJ2-3	14	CSLSGTGDLDTQYF
TRBV3-1	TRBJ2-1	11	CAGSQVNEQFF
TRBV7-2	TRBJ2-7	14	CASSRDSFYYEQYF
TRBV7-7	TRBJ2-5	13	CASSPLVAETQYF